This T cell receptor (beta chain) was recorded in a study of CD8 T cells in ankylosing spondylitis. Whole-study findings and limits: Blood of patients with ankylosing spondylitis appeared to be characterized by a TCR beta motif of roughly eight highly homologous variants. Earlier authors reported some of these motif variants in reactive arthritis synovial fluid and blood. Clones tied to disease were said to be significantly enriched in matched ankylosing spondylitis synovial fluid. In peripheral blood, disease-linked CD8+ clones occurred at relatively low frequencies.

This clonotype occurred a few times. Its antigen remains unknown. For TCR beta, libraries came from quantitative 5'-RACE with molecular barcodes. In TCRdb, the 5' RACE reads were re-called with MiXCR into one record per CDR3 protein. The repertoire holds under 950,000 distinct CDR3 sequences, with under 20% as singletons. Germline V gene sequence: CDR1 SGHTA, CDR2 FQGTGA. Trimming took off 1 base at V and 1 base at J, with 16 bases between the two ends. CDR3 length: 17 residues. The chain couples TRBV7-3 to TRBJ1-1; D gene uncertain. The sequenced material came from blood, either unsorted or a sorted T cell fraction (not recorded which). The TCR comes from a male donor with ankylosing spondylitis. CDR3 nucleotides: TGTGCCAGCAGCTTAAGGCCCCTTGGTAATGGGAACACTGAAGCTTTCTTT. Translation: CASSLRPLGNGNTEAFF. Supplemented by reference TRBV7-3 and TRBJ1-1, the full variable domain reads GAGVSQTPSNKVTEKGKYVELRCDPISGHTALYWYRQSLGQGPEFLIYFQGTGAADDSGLPNDRFFAVRPEGSVSTLKIQRTERGDSAVYLCASSLRPLGNGNTEAFFGQGTRLTVV.